What follows are 18 T cell receptor beta chains derived from one specimen sequenced in a study of blood T cell repertoires in COVID-19. Measured with immunoSEQ multiplex PCR; TCRdb has only the in-frame clones, and not every one. The profile shows 260,000 or so clones, around 83% of them singletons. The sequencing sample was made of peripheral blood. The receptor source for this set is a man older than 75 with acute or convalescent COVID-19.

The rearrangement uses TRBV27 and TRBJ2-1; D may be TRBD1 (6 bases). Germline CDR1 MNHEY, CDR2 SMNVEV (reference sequence). Trimming removed 6 bases from V and 3 bases from J, with 12 bases in between. The CDR3 length is 14 residues. The CDR3 DNA reads as TGTGCCAGCAGCCTCAGGGGCTACTACAATGAGCAGTTCTTC. Its protein product is CASSLRGYYNEQFF.

The chain has TRBV28 and TRBJ2-2; no clear D. CDR1 is MDHEN and CDR2 is SYDVKM in the germline V gene. This CDR3 has 13 amino acids. V gave up 8 bases and J gave up 4 bases, with 11 bases separating them. The CDR3 nucleotides are TGTGCCAGCGGCGACATTCCCACCGGGGAGCTGTTTTTT. Translating gives CASGDIPTGELFF. Full variable domain (remainder filled in from reference TRBV28 and TRBJ2-2): DVKVTQSSRYLVKRTGEKVFLECVQDMDHENMFWYRQDPGLGLRLIYFSYDVKMKEKGDIPEGYSVSREKKERFSLILESASTNQTSMYLCASGDIPTGELFFGEGSRLTVL.

The V gene is TRBV5-1, the J gene TRBJ2-3; 12 nucleotides align to TRBD2. CDR1 is SGHRS, CDR2 YFSETQ, per germline. Germline trimming cut 0 bases from V and 4 bases from J; bases unmatched to any gene: 3. The CDR3 is 16 amino acids. The CDR3 reads CASSLVGLAGSDTQYF. For the CDR3, the DNA is TGCGCCAGCAGCTTGGTCGGACTAGCGGGGTCAGATACGCAGTATTTT. Full variable domain (rest looked up from reference TRBV5-1 and TRBJ2-3): KAGVTQTPRYLIKTRGQQVTLSCSPISGHRSVSWYQQTPGQGLQFLFEYFSETQRNKGNFPGRFSGRQFSNSRSEMNVSTLELGDSALYLCASSLVGLAGSDTQYFGPGTRLTVL.

This clone was seen a handful of times. This chain connects TRBV7-9 to TRBJ2-7; TRBD2 matches 8 bases. The ends lost 4 bases at V and 5 bases at J; junction bases unmatched: 10. Germline CDR1 is SEHNR and CDR2 is FQNEAQ (reference sequence). The CDR3 consists of 15 residues. The CDR3 bases are TGTGCCAGCAGCTACCGGGGGGGCCCTGTCGACGAGCAGTACTTC. Translated: CASSYRGGPVDEQYF.

The CDR3 reads CAIGSKLAGVETQYF. Here the CDR3 DNA reads TGTGCCATCGGTTCGAAACTAGCGGGAGTAGAGACCCAGTACTTC. The J gene is TRBJ2-5, the V gene TRBV10-3; 11 bases fit TRBD2. The trim removed 8 bases at V and 4 bases at J, leaving 9 bases unmatched. Germline CDR1 is ENHRY and CDR2 is SYGVKD. There are 15 residues in the CDR3.

This rearrangement joins TRBV6-1 to TRBJ2-1, with 14 bases lining up with TRBD2. The CDR3 is 16 residues long. CDR1 and CDR2 (germline): MNHNS, SASEGT. Trimming removed 1 base from V and 9 bases from J; junction bases left unmatched: 5. In DNA, the CDR3 is TGTGCCAGCAGTGAAGTAGGGGGGACTAGCGGGAGTGAGCAGTTCTTC. It encodes CASSEVGGTSGSEQFF.

The chain couples TRBV18 to TRBJ1-5; D is undetermined. In germline, CDR1 is KGHSH, CDR2 LQKENI. V was trimmed by 2 bases and J by 3 bases, leaving 8 bases between them. There are 14 residues in the CDR3. The CDR3: CASSPTDNNQPQHF. For the CDR3, the DNA is TGTGCCAGCTCACCAACAGACAACAATCAGCCCCAGCATTTT.

This clone was counted once. The rearrangement links TRBV28 to TRBJ1-2, with 7 bases fitting TRBD1. Germline V gives CDR1 MDHEN, CDR2 SYDVKM. The CDR3 loop spans 16 amino acids. V gave up 5 bases and J gave up 8 bases; unmatched junction bases: 17. CDR3 in amino acids: CASSPYRDSETRGYTF. The CDR3 DNA reads TGTGCCAGCAGTCCGTACCGGGACAGTGAAACCAGGGGCTACACCTTC.

This chain's CDR3 is CATSDRTSGGTDTQYF. DNA of the CDR3: TGTGCCACCAGTGATCGGACCTCAGGGGGCACAGATACGCAGTATTTT. The chain couples TRBV24-1 to TRBJ2-3; tentatively, D is TRBD1 (6 bases). The germline gives CDR1 KGHDR, CDR2 SFDVKD. The V end lost 3 bases, the J end lost 1 base, and 13 bases lay between the germline ends. This CDR3 contains 16 residues.

The gene calls are TRBV5-5 and TRBJ1-5; D is unclear. The CDR3 runs to 15 residues. Germline values: CDR1 SGHKS, CDR2 YYEKEE (reference sequence). V lost 0 bases and J lost 7, with 14 bases in between. CDR3 amino acids: CASSLETSPGQPQHF. The CDR3 DNA reads TGTGCCAGCAGCTTGGAGACTTCCCCTGGACAGCCCCAGCATTTT.

The chain is built from TRBV3-1 (or the pseudogene TRBV3-2) and TRBJ2-2, with D hard to call. The CDR3 has 16 residues. V was shortened by 0 bases and J by 4 bases, with 12 bases between the two germline ends. Germline V lookup: CDR1 LGHDT, CDR2 YNNKEL (reference sequence). CDR3 loop: CASSQERIDSTGELFF. For the CDR3, the DNA is TGTGCCAGCAGCCAAGAAAGAATAGATTCCACCGGGGAGCTGTTTTTT.

The J gene is TRBJ2-3, the V gene TRBV5-1, with D perhaps TRBD1 (5 bases). The V end lost 0 bases, the J end lost 7 bases, and 12 bases lay between the germline ends. Germline V lookup: CDR1 SGHRS, CDR2 YFSETQ. The CDR3 runs to 14 residues. In DNA, the CDR3 is TGCGCCAGCAGCTTGGGCAGGGAACTTTATACGCAGTATTTT. It is translated as CASSLGRELYTQYF.

The chain employs TRBV5-1 and TRBJ2-7; D is undetermined. Germline V gene sequence: CDR1 SGHRS, CDR2 YFSETQ. The CDR3 is 13 residues long. The V gene lost 0 bases and the J gene lost 9 bases, with 13 bases spanning the gap. CDR3 sequence reads: CASSLDQFQSQYF. CDR3 DNA: TGCGCCAGCAGCTTGGACCAGTTTCAGTCGCAGTACTTC.

DNA of the CDR3: TGTGCCTGGAGTTCGCCAGGGGTTGGATTAGGTTATGGCTACACCTTC. Translated: CAWSSPGVGLGYGYTF. The V call is TRBV30, the J call TRBJ1-2; weak D call: TRBD1 (6 bases). Deletions cut 2 bases from V and 5 bases from J, with 21 bases between. CDR1 is GTSNPN, CDR2 SVGIG, per germline (reference sequence). The CDR3 runs 16 residues. The full variable domain, with the rest looked up from reference TRBV30 and TRBJ1-2, is SQTIHQWPATLVQPVGSPLSLECTVEGTSNPNLYWYRQAAGRGLQLLFYSVGIGQISSEVPQNLSASRPQDRQFILSSKKLLLSDSGFYLCAWSSPGVGLGYGYTFGSGTRLTVV.

The chain recombines TRBV3-1 (or the pseudogene TRBV3-2) with TRBJ1-2; maybe TRBD1 (5 bases). The CDR3 loop spans 14 amino acids. The germline V gene encodes CDR1 LGHDT and CDR2 YNNKEL (reference sequence). Trimming left V 3 bases short and J 2 bases short, with 10 bases between. CDR3 sequence: CASSQGLPNYGYTF. DNA for the CDR3: TGTGCCAGCAGCCAGGGACTGCCGAACTATGGCTACACCTTC.

This chain connects TRBV10-3 to TRBJ2-5; maybe TRBD2 (5 bases). Trimming took off 10 bases at V and 5 bases at J, with 20 bases between the two ends. Germline V gives CDR1 ENHRY, CDR2 SYGVKD. The CDR3 is 14 residues long. CDR3 nucleotide sequence: TGTGCCAGCCGGACTGACCGTGGTCTCGAGACCCAGTACTTC. It yields the protein CASRTDRGLETQYF.

J is TRBJ2-5 and V is TRBV5-1; 9 bases align to TRBD1. The CDR3 is made up of 17 amino acids. The trim removed 3 bases at V and 2 bases at J, leaving 11 bases unmatched. Per the germline V gene, CDR1 is SGHRS and CDR2 is YFSETQ. The DNA for the CDR3 is TGCGCCAGCAGCTCGGGACAGGGCCGCCTCCTTCAAGAGACCCAGTACTTC. It specifies CASSSGQGRLLQETQYF.

The chain links TRBV28 to TRBJ2-5, with TRBD2 matching 11 bases. Germline values: CDR1 MDHEN, CDR2 SYDVKM. J gave up 5 bases and V 4 bases, and 9 bases lay outside the gene matches. This CDR3 spans 16 amino acids. The CDR3 DNA is TGTGCCAGCAGTTGGGCTAGCGGGAGGAGCATGGAGACCCAGTACTTC. As protein: CASSWASGRSMETQYF.